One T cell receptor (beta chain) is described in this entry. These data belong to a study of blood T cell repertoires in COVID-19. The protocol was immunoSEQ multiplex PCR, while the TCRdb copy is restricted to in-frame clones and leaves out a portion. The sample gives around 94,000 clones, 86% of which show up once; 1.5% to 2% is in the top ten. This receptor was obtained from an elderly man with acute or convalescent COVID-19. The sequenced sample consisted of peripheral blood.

The DNA of the CDR3 is TGTGCCAGCAGCTCAAAGAAACGACAGATACCAATGAACACTGAAGCTTTCTTT. As protein: CASSSKKRQIPMNTEAFF. The chain uses TRBV5-4 and TRBJ1-1; possibly TRBD1 for D (5 bases). Looked up from germline, CDR1 is SGHNT and CDR2 is YYREEE (reference sequence). The length of the CDR3 is 18 residues. V lost 3 bases to trimming and J lost 0 bases, with 21 bases between them.